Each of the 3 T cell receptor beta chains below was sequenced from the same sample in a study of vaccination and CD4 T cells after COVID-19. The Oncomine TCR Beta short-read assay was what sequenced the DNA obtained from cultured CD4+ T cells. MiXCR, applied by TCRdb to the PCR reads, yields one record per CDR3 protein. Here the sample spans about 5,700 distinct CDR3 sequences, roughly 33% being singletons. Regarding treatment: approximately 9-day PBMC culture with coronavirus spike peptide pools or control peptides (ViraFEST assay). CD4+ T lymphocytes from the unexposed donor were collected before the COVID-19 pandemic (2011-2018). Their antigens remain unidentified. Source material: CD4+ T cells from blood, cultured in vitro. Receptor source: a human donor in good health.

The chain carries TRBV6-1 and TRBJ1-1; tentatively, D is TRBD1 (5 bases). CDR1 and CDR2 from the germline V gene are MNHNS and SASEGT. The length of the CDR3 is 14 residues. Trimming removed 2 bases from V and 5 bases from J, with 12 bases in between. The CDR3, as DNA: TGTGCCAGCAGTGAAACGGGGGAAAGAACTGAAGCTTTCTTT. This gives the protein CASSETGERTEAFF.

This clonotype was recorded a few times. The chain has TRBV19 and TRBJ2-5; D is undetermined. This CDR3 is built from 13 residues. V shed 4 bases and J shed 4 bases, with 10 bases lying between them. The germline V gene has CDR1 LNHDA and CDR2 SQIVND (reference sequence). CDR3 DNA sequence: TGTGCCAGTAGTAATCCGGGCTCAGAGACCCAGTACTTC. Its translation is CASSNPGSETQYF.

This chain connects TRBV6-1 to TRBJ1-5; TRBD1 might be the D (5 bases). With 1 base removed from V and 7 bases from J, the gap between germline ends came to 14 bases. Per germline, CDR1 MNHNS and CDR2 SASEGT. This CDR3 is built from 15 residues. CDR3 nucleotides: TGTGCCAGCAGTGAAGTCTGGGGGAGCGGGCAGCCCCAGCATTTT. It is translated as CASSEVWGSGQPQHF.